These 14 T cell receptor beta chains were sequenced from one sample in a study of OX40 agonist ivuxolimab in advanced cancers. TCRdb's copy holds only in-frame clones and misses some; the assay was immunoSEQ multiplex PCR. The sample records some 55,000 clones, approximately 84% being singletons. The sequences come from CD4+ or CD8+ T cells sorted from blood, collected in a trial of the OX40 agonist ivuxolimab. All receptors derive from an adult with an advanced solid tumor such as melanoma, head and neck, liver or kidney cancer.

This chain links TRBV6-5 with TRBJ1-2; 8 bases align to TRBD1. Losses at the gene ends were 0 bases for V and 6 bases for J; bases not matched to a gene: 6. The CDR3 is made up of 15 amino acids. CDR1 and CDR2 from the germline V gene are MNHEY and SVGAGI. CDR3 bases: TGTGCCAGCAGTTACTCTGTCAGGGGGCGCGATGGCTACACCTTC. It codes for CASSYSVRGRDGYTF.

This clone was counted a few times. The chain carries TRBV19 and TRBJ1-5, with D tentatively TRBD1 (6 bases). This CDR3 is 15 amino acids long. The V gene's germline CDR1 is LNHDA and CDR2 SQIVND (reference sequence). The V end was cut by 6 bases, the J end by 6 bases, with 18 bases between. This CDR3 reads CASSRDQGLPQPQHF. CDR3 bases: TGTGCCAGTAGCCGGGACCAGGGGCTGCCTCAGCCCCAGCATTTT.

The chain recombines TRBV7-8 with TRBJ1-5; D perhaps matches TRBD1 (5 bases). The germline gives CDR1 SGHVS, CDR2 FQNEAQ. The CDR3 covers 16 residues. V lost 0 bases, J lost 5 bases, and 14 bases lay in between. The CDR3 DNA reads TGTGCCAGCAGCTTAGCGCCCAGGGTTGCCGATCAGCCCCAGCATTTT. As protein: CASSLAPRVADQPQHF.

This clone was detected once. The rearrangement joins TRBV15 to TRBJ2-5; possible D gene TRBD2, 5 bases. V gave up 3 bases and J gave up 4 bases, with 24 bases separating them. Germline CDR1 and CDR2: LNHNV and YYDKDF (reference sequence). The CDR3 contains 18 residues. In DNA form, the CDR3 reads TGTGCCACCAGCAGTTCCGCGTCGCCACTAGTTTTGCGAGAGACCCAGTACTTC. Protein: CATSSSASPLVLRETQYF. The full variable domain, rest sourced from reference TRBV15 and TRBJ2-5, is DAMVIQNPRYQVTQFGKPVTLSCSQTLNHNVMYWYQQKSSQAPKLLFHYYDKDFNNEADTPDNFQSRRPNTSFCFLDIRSPGLGDTAMYLCATSSSASPLVLRETQYFGPGTRLLVL.

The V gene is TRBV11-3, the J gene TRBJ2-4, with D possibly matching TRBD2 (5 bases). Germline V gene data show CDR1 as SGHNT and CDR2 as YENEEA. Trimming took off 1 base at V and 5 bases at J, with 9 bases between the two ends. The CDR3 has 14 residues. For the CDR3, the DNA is TGTGCCAGCAGCTTAGGAGGGAACCAAAACATTCAGTACTTC. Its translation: CASSLGGNQNIQYF.

The CDR3 sequence: CASSQDAPGTTNQETQYF. The DNA for the CDR3 is TGCGCCAGCAGCCAAGACGCCCCTGGGACCACTAATCAAGAGACCCAGTACTTC. V and J are TRBV4-1 and TRBJ2-5, with D perhaps given as TRBD1 or TRBD2 (5 bases each). The CDR3 consists of 18 residues. Trimming took 0 bases from V and 2 from J, leaving 19 bases between them. Germline V lookup: CDR1 MGHRA, CDR2 YSYEKL.

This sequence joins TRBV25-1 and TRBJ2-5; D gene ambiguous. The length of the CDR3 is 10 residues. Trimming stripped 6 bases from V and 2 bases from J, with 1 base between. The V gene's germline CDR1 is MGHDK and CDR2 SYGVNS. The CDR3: CASRQETQYF. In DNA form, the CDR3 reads TGTGCCAGCAGGCAAGAGACCCAGTACTTC. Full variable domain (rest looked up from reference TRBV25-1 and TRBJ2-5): EADIYQTPRYLVIGTGKKITLECSQTMGHDKMYWYQQDPGMELHLIHYSYGVNSTEKGDLSSESTVSRIRTEHFPLTLESARPSHTSQYLCASRQETQYFGPGTRLLVL.

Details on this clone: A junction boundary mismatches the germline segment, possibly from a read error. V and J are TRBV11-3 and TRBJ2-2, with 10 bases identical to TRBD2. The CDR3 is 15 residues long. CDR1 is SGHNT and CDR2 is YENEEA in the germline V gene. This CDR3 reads CASSPGTSETGGLFF. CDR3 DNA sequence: TGTGCCAGCAGCCCCGGGACTAGCGAGACCGGGGGGCTGTTTTTT. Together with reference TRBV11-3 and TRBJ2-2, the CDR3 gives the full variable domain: EAGVVQSPRYKIIEKKQPVAFWCNPISGHNTLYWYLQNLGQGPELLIRYENEEAVDDSQLPKDRFSAERLKGVDSTLKIQPAELGDSAVYLCASSPGTSETGGLFFGEGSRLTVL.

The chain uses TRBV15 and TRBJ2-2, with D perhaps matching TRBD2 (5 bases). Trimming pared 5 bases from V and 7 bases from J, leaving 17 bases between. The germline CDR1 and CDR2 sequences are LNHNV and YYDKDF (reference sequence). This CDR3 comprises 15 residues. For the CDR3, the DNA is TGTGCCACCAGCGGTCAGCTGGGCGCGGGCGGGGAGCTGTTTTTT. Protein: CATSGQLGAGGELFF.

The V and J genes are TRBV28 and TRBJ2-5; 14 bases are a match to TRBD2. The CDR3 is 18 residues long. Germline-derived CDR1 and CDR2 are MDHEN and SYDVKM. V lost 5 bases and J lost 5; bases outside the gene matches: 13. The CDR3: CASSPGLAGALPRETQYF. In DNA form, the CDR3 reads TGTGCCAGCAGTCCGGGACTAGCGGGAGCCCTTCCCAGGGAGACCCAGTACTTC.

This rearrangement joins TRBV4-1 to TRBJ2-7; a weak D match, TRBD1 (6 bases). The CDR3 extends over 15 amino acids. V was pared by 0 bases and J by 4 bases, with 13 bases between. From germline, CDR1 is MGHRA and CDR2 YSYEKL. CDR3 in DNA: TGCGCCAGCAGCCAAGAACTGACAGGCGGTTACGAGCAGTACTTC. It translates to CASSQELTGGYEQYF.

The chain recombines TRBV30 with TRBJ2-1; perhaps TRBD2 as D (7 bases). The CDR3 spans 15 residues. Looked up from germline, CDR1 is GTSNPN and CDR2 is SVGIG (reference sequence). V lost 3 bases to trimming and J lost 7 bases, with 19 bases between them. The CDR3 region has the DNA TGTGCCTGGAGCACCGGGGGCGGGAGTTTTAATGAGCAGTTCTTC. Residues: CAWSTGGGSFNEQFF.

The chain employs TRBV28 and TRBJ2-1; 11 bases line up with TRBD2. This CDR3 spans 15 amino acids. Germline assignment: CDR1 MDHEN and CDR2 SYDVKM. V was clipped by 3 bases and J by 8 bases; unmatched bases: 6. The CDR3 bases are TGTGCCAGCAGTTTGGGTAGCGGGAGGGCCGATGAGCAGTTCTTC. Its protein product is CASSLGSGRADEQFF. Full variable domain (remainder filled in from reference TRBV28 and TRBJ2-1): DVKVTQSSRYLVKRTGEKVFLECVQDMDHENMFWYRQDPGLGLRLIYFSYDVKMKEKGDIPEGYSVSREKKERFSLILESASTNQTSMYLCASSLGSGRADEQFFGPGTRLTVL.

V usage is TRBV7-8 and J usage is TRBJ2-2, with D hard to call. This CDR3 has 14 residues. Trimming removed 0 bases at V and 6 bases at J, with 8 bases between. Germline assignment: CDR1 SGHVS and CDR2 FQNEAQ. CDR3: CASSLAGFPGELFF. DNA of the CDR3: TGTGCCAGCAGCTTAGCGGGGTTTCCCGGGGAGCTGTTTTTT.